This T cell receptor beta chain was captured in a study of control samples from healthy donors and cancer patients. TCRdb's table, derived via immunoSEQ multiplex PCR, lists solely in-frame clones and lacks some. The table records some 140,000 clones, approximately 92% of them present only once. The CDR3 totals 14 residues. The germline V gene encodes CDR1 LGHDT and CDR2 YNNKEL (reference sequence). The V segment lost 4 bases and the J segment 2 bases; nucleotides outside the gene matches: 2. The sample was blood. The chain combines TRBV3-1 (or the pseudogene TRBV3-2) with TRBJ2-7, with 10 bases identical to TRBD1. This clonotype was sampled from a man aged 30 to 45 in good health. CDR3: CASSLGTGAYEQYF. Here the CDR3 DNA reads TGTGCCAGCAGCCTCGGGACAGGGGCCTACGAGCAGTACTTC.